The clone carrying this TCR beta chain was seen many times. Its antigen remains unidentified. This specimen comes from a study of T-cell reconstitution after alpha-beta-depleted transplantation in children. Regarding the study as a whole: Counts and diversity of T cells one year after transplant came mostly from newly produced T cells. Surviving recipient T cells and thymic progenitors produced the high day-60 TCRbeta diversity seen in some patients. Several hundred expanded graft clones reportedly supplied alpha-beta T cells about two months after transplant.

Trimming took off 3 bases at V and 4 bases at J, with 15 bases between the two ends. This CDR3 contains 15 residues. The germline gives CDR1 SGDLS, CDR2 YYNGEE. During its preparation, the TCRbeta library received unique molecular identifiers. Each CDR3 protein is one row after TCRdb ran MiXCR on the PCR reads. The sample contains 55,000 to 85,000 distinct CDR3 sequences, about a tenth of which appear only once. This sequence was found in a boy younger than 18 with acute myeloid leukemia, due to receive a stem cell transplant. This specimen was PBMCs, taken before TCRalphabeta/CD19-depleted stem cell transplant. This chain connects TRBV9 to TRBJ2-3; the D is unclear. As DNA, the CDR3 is TGTGCCAGCAGCGCAAATCCCGGACGGGCAGATACGCAGTATTTT. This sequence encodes CASSANPGRADTQYF.